Shown below are 21 T cell receptor beta chains from a single sample sequenced in a study of T cells in Graves' hyperthyroidism and ophthalmopathy. RNA transcripts gave rise to amplified TCR beta CDR3 regions. RT-PCR in the first round (using the HTBI primer set) targeted the TCR CDR3. TCRdb passed the multiplex PCR reads through MiXCR, listing each CDR3 protein once. Here the sample spans about 620,000 distinct CDR3 sequences, around 16% being singletons. Material for sequencing was blood. The receptors stem from a woman aged 25 to 39 with Graves' hyperthyroidism.

The rearrangement uses TRBV19 and TRBJ1-1; D perhaps matches TRBD1 (5 bases). The CDR3 covers 15 residues. Germline V lookup: CDR1 LNHDA, CDR2 SQIVND (reference sequence). Trimming took off 4 bases at V and 0 bases at J, with 12 bases between the two ends. The CDR3 DNA reads as TGTGCCAGTAGTACTTACAGGAAACTGAACACTGAAGCTTTCTTT. Protein sequence: CASSTYRKLNTEAFF.

This clonotype was seen many times. The chain carries TRBV30 and TRBJ1-4; D is perhaps TRBD1 (6 bases). Germline V lookup: CDR1 GTSNPN, CDR2 SVGIG (reference sequence). V dropped 8 bases and J dropped 10 bases, with 20 bases sitting between them. The CDR3 spans 13 residues. CDR3 sequence reads: CALTLDSLGKLFF. CDR3 in DNA: TGTGCCCTGACCCTGGACAGTCTCGGAAAACTGTTTTTT. Looking up the rest from reference TRBV30 and TRBJ1-4 gives the full variable domain: SQTIHQWPATLVQPVGSPLSLECTVEGTSNPNLYWYRQAAGRGLQLLFYSVGIGQISSEVPQNLSASRPQDRQFILSSKKLLLSDSGFYLCALTLDSLGKLFFGSGTQLSVL.

Many counts were recorded for this clonotype. The chain carries TRBV28 and TRBJ1-4; 7 bases line up with TRBD1. The CDR3 sequence is 14 residues long. With V trimmed by 5 bases and J by 7 bases, 7 bases remained unmatched. Germline CDR1 and CDR2: MDHEN and SYDVKM. The CDR3: CASSLDREGEKLFF. In DNA form, the CDR3 reads TGTGCCAGCAGTCTCGACAGGGAGGGTGAAAAACTGTTTTTT.

This clonotype was detected ten times or more. The chain carries TRBV7-9 and TRBJ2-1; D ambiguous. V was shortened by 0 bases and J by 6 bases, with 9 bases between the two germline ends. The CDR3 covers 14 residues. Per the germline V gene, CDR1 is SEHNR and CDR2 is FQNEAQ (reference sequence). The CDR3 loop is CASSLAPGFNEQFF. CDR3 DNA: TGTGCCAGCAGCTTAGCGCCAGGTTTCAATGAGCAGTTCTTC. Full variable domain (remainder filled in from reference TRBV7-9 and TRBJ2-1): DTGVSQNPRHKITKRGQNVTFRCDPISEHNRLYWYRQTLGQGPEFLTYFQNEAQLEKSRLLSDRFSAERPKGSFSTLEIQRTEQGDSAMYLCASSLAPGFNEQFFGPGTRLTVL.

V usage is TRBV13 and J usage is TRBJ2-1, with 14 bases lining up with TRBD2. The germline V gene encodes CDR1 PRHDT and CDR2 FYEKMQ (reference sequence). With 5 bases clipped from V and 9 bases from J, the junction kept 3 bases outside the gene matches. CDR3 size: 14 residues. The CDR3 reads CASSGTSGSGEQFF. Here the CDR3 DNA reads TGTGCCAGCAGCGGGACTAGCGGGAGCGGTGAGCAGTTCTTC.

There are many counts of this clonotype. The rearrangement links TRBV28 to TRBJ2-1; 9 bases map to TRBD2. There are 18 residues in the CDR3. The trim removed 5 bases at V and 6 bases at J, leaving 17 bases unmatched. Per the germline V gene, CDR1 is MDHEN and CDR2 is SYDVKM. The CDR3 nucleotides read TGTGCCAGCAGTCTCGTTCGAGCGGGAGGCCCTTTAACCAATGAGCAGTTCTTC. Its translation is CASSLVRAGGPLTNEQFF.

The rearrangement links TRBV7-8 to TRBJ1-4; D is perhaps TRBD1 (5 bases). This CDR3 region has 13 residues. Germline V gives CDR1 SGHVS, CDR2 FQNEAQ. Trimming cost V 6 bases and J 3 bases, with 8 bases left between them. The DNA for the CDR3 is TGTGCCAGCAGGGGGGGTCCTAATGAAAAACTGTTTTTT. It is translated as CASRGGPNEKLFF.

Many counts were recorded for this clonotype. This sequence joins TRBV20-1 and TRBJ2-5, with 8 bases matching TRBD1. With V trimmed by 6 bases and J by 5 bases, 8 bases remained unmatched. The germline CDR1 and CDR2 sequences are DFQATT and SNEGSKA (reference sequence). This CDR3 is built from 13 residues. The DNA of the CDR3 is TGCAGTGCGTTGACAGGGGATGGCGAGACCCAGTACTTC. Protein sequence: CSALTGDGETQYF.

This clonotype was seen many times. The V and J genes are TRBV6-2 or TRBV6-3 and TRBJ2-1; D uncertain. The V end was cut by 2 bases, the J end by 1 base, with 9 bases between. The germline V gene encodes CDR1 MNHEY and CDR2 SVGEGT. The CDR3 loop spans 15 amino acids. The CDR3 reads CASSYPRGSYNEQFF. CDR3 DNA sequence: TGTGCCAGCAGTTACCCGCGCGGATCCTACAATGAGCAGTTCTTC.

This clonotype was counted between two and nine times. The chain recombines TRBV19 with TRBJ2-1; D possibly corresponds to TRBD2 (5 bases). Trimming shortened V by 3 bases and J by 1 base, and 13 bases separated the two germline ends. Germline V gene sequence: CDR1 LNHDA, CDR2 SQIVND (reference sequence). The CDR3 is 16 residues long. In nucleotides, the CDR3 is TGTGCCAGTAGTATTCCAGGACTGCAATCCTACAATGAGCAGTTCTTC. It is translated as CASSIPGLQSYNEQFF.

This clonotype showed up many times. This chain connects TRBV2 to TRBJ1-4; D is unclear. This CDR3 has 12 amino acids. V gave up 7 bases and J gave up 8 bases, with 11 bases separating them. In germline, CDR1 is SNHLY, CDR2 FYNNEI. Here the CDR3 DNA reads TGTGCCAGCAAGTTAAGTGAGGAAAAACTGTTTTTT. It encodes CASKLSEEKLFF.

The table lists this clonotype with a few counts. The chain couples TRBV19 to TRBJ2-2, with D possibly TRBD1 on 6 matching bases. From germline, CDR1 is LNHDA and CDR2 SQIVND (reference sequence). Deletions cut 5 bases from V and 1 base from J, with 11 bases between. This CDR3 spans 15 amino acids. CDR3: CASSDPGQNTGELFF. As DNA, the CDR3 is TGTGCCAGTAGTGATCCGGGACAGAACACCGGGGAGCTGTTTTTT. Variable domain in full (rest from reference TRBV19 and TRBJ2-2): DGGITQSPKYLFRKEGQNVTLSCEQNLNHDAMYWYRQDPGQGLRLIYYSQIVNDFQKGDIAEGYSVSREKKESFPLTVTSAQKNPTAFYLCASSDPGQNTGELFFGEGSRLTVL.

The table lists this clonotype with a few counts. This sequence joins TRBV28 and TRBJ1-5; no firm D call. The CDR3 runs to 14 residues. Deletions cut 3 bases from V and 7 bases from J, with 13 bases between. CDR1 is MDHEN and CDR2 is SYDVKM in the germline V gene. The CDR3 DNA is TGTGCCAGCAGTTTTGGGTTGGGGAGCCAGCCCCAGCATTTT. Its protein is CASSFGLGSQPQHF.

This clonotype has a count of ten or more. This rearrangement joins TRBV29-1 to TRBJ2-5, with 8 positions matching TRBD1. CDR1 and CDR2 from the germline V gene are SQVTM and ANQGSEA. The junction had 4 bases not matched to a gene; V was cut back by 6 bases and J by 4 bases. The CDR3 extends over 12 amino acids. The CDR3 DNA reads as TGCAGCGTGCGGACAGGGCGAGAGACCCAGTACTTC. It encodes CSVRTGRETQYF.

This chain links TRBV10-2 with TRBJ1-1; 9 bases align to TRBD1. V lost 11 bases and J lost 5; bases outside the gene matches: 9. This CDR3 is 13 amino acids long. Germline V lookup: CDR1 WSHSY, CDR2 SAAADI. CDR3 region: CAVQQGARTEAFF. Written as DNA, the CDR3 is TGCGCCGTGCAACAGGGGGCGCGGACTGAAGCTTTCTTT.

This clonotype was counted between two and nine times. The chain carries TRBV27 and TRBJ2-7; 8 bases agree with TRBD2. Germline CDR1 and CDR2: MNHEY and SMNVEV (reference sequence). The junction had 8 bases not matched to a gene; V was cut back by 5 bases and J by 5 bases. The CDR3 has 14 residues. CDR3 nucleotides: TGTGCCAGCAGTACCCGGGGGGGGGCGAACGAGCAGTACTTC. Translated: CASSTRGGANEQYF.

This clonotype showed up many times. The chain links TRBV28 to TRBJ1-1; 7 bases map to TRBD1. Per the germline V gene, CDR1 is MDHEN and CDR2 is SYDVKM. The CDR3 totals 15 residues. The trim removed 4 bases at V and 3 bases at J, leaving 8 bases unmatched. The CDR3 coding sequence is TGTGCCAGCAGTTCCCTAAGGGGGCGTTACACTGAAGCTTTCTTT. Translated: CASSSLRGRYTEAFF.

The chain joins TRBV15 to TRBJ1-2; D remains ambiguous. The ends were cut back, 0 bases at V and 8 bases at J, with 13 bases in the middle. Germline assignment: CDR1 LNHNV and CDR2 YYDKDF (reference sequence). CDR3 length: 14 residues. Here the CDR3 reads CATSRDPSHRGYTF. CDR3 sequence (DNA): TGTGCCACCAGCAGAGATCCTTCCCACCGCGGCTACACCTTC.

This clonotype has ten or more counts. J is TRBJ2-7 and V is TRBV29-1; D is perhaps TRBD2 (6 bases). This CDR3 contains 11 residues. V lost 4 bases, J lost 3 bases, and 7 bases lay in between. Germline CDR1 is SQVTM and CDR2 is ANQGSEA. DNA for the CDR3: TGCAGCGTTGGGACTAACTACGAGCAGTACTTC. This sequence encodes CSVGTNYEQYF.

The table lists this clonotype with a few counts. The chain combines TRBV4-1 with TRBJ2-3; no definite D call. There are 15 residues in the CDR3. Trimming cost V 2 bases and J 2 bases, with 11 bases left between them. Looked up from germline, CDR1 is MGHRA and CDR2 is YSYEKL. CDR3 region: CASSQRNQDTDTQYF. CDR3 DNA sequence: TGCGCCAGCAGCCAACGGAACCAAGACACAGATACGCAGTATTTT.

V gene TRBV5-1 combines with J gene TRBJ1-1, with a tentative D call TRBD1 (6 bases). V shed 0 bases and J shed 0 bases, with 9 bases lying between them. This CDR3 is 15 amino acids long. Looked up from germline, CDR1 is SGHRS and CDR2 is YFSETQ. The DNA of the CDR3 is TGCGCCAGCAGCTTGGACAGGGCTATGAACACTGAAGCTTTCTTT. Amino acid sequence: CASSLDRAMNTEAFF.